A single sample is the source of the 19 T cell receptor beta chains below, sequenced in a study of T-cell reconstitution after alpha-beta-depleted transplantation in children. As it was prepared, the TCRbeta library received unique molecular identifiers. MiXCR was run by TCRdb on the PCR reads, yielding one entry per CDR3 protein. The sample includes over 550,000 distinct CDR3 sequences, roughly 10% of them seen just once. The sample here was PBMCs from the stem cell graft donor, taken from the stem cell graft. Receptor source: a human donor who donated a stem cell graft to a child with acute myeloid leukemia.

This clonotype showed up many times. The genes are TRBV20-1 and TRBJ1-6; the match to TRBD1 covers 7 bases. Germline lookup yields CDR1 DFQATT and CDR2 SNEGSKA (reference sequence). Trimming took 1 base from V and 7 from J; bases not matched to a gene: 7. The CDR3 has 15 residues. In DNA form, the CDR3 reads TGCAGTGCTAGAGGGACGACAGGGAAGAATTCACCCCTCCACTTT. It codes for CSARGTTGKNSPLHF.

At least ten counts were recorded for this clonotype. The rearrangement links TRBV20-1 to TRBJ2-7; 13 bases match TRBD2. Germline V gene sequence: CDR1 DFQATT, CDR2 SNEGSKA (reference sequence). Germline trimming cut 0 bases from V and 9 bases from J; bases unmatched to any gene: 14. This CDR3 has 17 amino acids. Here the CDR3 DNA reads TGCAGTGCTAGAGATCGGTGGCCGGGACTAGCGGGACCTCGGCAGTACTTC. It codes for CSARDRWPGLAGPRQYF.

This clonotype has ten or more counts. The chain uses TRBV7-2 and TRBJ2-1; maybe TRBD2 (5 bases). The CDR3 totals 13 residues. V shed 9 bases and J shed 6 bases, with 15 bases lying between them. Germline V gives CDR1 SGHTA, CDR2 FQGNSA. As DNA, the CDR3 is TGTGCCAGTCTCCAACTAGTATCCAATGAGCAGTTCTTC. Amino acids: CASLQLVSNEQFF.

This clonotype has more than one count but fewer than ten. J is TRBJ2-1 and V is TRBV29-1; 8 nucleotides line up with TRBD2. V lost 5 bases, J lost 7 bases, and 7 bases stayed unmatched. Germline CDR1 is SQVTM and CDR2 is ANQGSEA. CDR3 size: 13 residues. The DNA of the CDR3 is TGCAGCGTTTCCGGGAGGGCCAGTAATGAGCAGTTCTTC. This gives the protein CSVSGRASNEQFF.

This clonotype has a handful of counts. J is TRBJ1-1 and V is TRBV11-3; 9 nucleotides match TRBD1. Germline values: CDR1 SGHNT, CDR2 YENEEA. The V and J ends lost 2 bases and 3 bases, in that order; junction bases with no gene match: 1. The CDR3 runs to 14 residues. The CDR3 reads CASSLRTGDTEAFF. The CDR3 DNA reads TGTGCCAGCAGCTTAAGGACAGGGGACACTGAAGCTTTCTTT. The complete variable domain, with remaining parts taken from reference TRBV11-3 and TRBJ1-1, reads EAGVVQSPRYKIIEKKQPVAFWCNPISGHNTLYWYLQNLGQGPELLIRYENEEAVDDSQLPKDRFSAERLKGVDSTLKIQPAELGDSAVYLCASSLRTGDTEAFFGQGTRLTVV.

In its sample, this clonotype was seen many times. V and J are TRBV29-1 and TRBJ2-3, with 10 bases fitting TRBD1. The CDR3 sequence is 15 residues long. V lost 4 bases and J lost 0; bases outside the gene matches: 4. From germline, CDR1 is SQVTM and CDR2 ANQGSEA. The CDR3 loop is CSVVRGQGSTDTQYF. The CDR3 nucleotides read TGCAGCGTTGTTCGGGGACAGGGGAGCACAGATACGCAGTATTTT.

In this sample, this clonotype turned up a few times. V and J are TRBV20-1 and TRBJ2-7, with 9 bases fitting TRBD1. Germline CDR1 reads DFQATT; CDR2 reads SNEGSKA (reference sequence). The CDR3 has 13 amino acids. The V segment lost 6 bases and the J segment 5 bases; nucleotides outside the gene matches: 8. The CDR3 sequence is CSAPGQGDHEQYF. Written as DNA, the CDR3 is TGCAGTGCCCCGGGACAGGGTGACCACGAGCAGTACTTC.

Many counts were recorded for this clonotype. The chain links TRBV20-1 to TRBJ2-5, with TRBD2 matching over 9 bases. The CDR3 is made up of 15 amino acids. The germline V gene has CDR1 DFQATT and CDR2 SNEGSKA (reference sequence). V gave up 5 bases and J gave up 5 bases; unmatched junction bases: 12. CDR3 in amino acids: CSALPVAGAWETQYF. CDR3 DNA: TGCAGTGCTTTACCCGTAGCGGGAGCTTGGGAGACCCAGTACTTC.

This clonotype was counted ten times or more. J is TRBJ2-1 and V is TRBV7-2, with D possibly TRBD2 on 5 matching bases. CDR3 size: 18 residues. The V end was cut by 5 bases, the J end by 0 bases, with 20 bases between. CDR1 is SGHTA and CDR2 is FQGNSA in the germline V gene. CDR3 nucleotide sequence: TGTGCCAGCAGCCCATTCGGACTGACTGGCAGCTCCTACAATGAGCAGTTCTTC. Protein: CASSPFGLTGSSYNEQFF.

The CDR3 DNA follows: TGCAGTGCTGGGATCGATGGGAGTTACGAGCAGTACTTC. It translates to CSAGIDGSYEQYF. The chain joins TRBV20-1 to TRBJ2-7, with D possibly matching TRBD2 (5 bases). Germline V gene data show CDR1 as DFQATT and CDR2 as SNEGSKA (reference sequence). CDR3 length equals 13 residues. V was clipped by 5 bases and J by 4 bases, with 15 bases between them.

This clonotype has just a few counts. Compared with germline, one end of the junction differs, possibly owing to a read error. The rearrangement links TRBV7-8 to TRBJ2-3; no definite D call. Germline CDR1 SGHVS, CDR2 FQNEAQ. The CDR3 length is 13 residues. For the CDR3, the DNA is TGTGCCACCAGCCCCTCCCCCGGGGATACGCAGTATTTT. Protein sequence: CATSPSPGDTQYF.

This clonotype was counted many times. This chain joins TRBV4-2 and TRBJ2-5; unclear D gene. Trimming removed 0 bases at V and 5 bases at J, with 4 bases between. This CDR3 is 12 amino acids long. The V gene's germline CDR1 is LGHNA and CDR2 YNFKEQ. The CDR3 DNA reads TGTGCCAGCAGCCAAGATGAGGAGACCCAGTACTTC. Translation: CASSQDEETQYF.

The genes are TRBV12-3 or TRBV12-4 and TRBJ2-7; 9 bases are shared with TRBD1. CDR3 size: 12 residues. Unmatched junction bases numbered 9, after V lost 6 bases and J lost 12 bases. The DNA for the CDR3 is TGTGCCAGCAGCCTTCGGACAGGGGATATGTACTTC. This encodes CASSLRTGDMYF.

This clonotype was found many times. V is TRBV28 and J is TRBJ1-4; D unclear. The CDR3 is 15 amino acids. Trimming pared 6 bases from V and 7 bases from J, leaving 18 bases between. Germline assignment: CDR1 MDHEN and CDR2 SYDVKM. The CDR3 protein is CASRSFGSPGEKLFF. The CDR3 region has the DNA TGTGCCAGCAGATCTTTCGGCAGTCCGGGTGAAAAACTGTTTTTT.

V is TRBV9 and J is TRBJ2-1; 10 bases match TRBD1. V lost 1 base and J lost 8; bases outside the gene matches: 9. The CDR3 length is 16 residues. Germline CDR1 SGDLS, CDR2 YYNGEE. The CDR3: CASSVSGTGALDEQFF. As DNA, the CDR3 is TGTGCCAGCAGCGTATCCGGGACAGGGGCTTTGGATGAGCAGTTCTTC.

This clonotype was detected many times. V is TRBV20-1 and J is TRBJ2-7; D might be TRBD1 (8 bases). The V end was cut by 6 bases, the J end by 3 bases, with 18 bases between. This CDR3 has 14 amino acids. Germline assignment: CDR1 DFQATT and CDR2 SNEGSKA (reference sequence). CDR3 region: CSAFSGTGNYEQYF. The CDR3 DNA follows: TGCAGTGCGTTCAGCGGGACAGGTAACTACGAGCAGTACTTC.

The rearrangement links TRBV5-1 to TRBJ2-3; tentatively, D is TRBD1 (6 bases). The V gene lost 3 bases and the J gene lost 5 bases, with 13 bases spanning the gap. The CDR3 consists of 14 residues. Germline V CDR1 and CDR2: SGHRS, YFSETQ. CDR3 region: CASSSSQGGDTQYF. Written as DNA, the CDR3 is TGCGCCAGCAGCTCGTCACAGGGTGGAGATACGCAGTATTTT.

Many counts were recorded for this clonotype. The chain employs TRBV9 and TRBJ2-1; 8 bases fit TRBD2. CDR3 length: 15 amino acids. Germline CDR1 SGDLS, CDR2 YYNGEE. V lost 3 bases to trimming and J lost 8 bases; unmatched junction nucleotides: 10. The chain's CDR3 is CASSALFGRADEQFF. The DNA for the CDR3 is TGTGCCAGCAGCGCCCTTTTCGGGAGGGCGGATGAGCAGTTCTTC.

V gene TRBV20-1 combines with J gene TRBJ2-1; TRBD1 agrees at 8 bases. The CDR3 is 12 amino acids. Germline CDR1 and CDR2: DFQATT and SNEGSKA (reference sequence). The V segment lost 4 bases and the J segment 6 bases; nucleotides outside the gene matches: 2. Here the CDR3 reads CSATTGVNEQFF. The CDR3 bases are TGCAGTGCTACGACAGGGGTCAATGAGCAGTTCTTC.